Listed here are 27 T cell receptor beta chains from one sample, sequenced in a study of immune cell composition in non-small cell lung cancer (dated by TCRdb to 2016 to 2017). The library was prepared using the immunoSEQ multiplex PCR assay. The immuneACCESS repertoire file appears here via TCRdb, limited to in-frame rearrangements. These files lack a portion of the clones; in checked studies, under half of the deficit traces to unresolved V genes, and the cause of the others is not known. Here the sample has a few thousand clones; 66% occur a single time. Over 9.5% of the sample lies in the top ten. Normal lung samples were non-adjacent lung tissue taken as far from the tumour as possible, at least 3 cm away, from the same patient. Sequenced input: non-adjacent lung tissue. These receptors originate from a human donor with non-small cell lung cancer.

This clone was seen only a few times. The J gene is TRBJ1-6, the V gene TRBV27; D is undetermined. The germline CDR1 and CDR2 sequences are MNHEY and SMNVEV (reference sequence). This CDR3 has 14 amino acids. The V gene lost 6 bases and the J gene lost 3 bases, with 9 bases spanning the gap. CDR3 residues: CASRDRDYNSPLHF. In DNA, the CDR3 is TGTGCCAGCAGGGACCGGGACTATAATTCACCCCTCCACTTT.

This chain connects TRBV7-2 to TRBJ2-7; maybe TRBD1 (6 bases). The V end was cut by 1 base, the J end by 0 bases, with 10 bases between. This CDR3 contains 15 residues. Germline V gene sequence: CDR1 SGHTA, CDR2 FQGNSA. The CDR3 DNA reads TGTGCCAGCAGCTTAGGGGGCAGGGGCTCCTACGAGCAGTACTTC. It encodes CASSLGGRGSYEQYF. The full variable domain, completed using reference TRBV7-2 and TRBJ2-7, is GAGVSQSPSNKVTEKGKDVELRCDPISGHTALYWYRQSLGQGLEFLIYFQGNSAPDKSGLPSDRFSAERTGGSVSTLTIQRTQQEDSAVYLCASSLGGRGSYEQYFGPGTRLTVT.

Regarding this clone: Compared with germline, one end of the junction differs, possibly owing to a read error. The chain employs TRBV7-9 and TRBJ2-3, with D tentatively TRBD2 (6 bases). The CDR3 is made up of 12 amino acids. The germline V gene has CDR1 SEHNR and CDR2 FQNEAQ (reference sequence). Here the CDR3 reads CAGRLVTDTQYF. DNA of the CDR3: TGTGCCGGCAGACTAGTAACAGATACGCAGTATTTT. Full variable domain (rest looked up from reference TRBV7-9 and TRBJ2-3): DTGVSQNPRHKITKRGQNVTFRCDPISEHNRLYWYRQTLGQGPEFLTYFQNEAQLEKSRLLSDRFSAERPKGSFSTLEIQRTEQGDSAMYLCAGRLVTDTQYFGPGTRLTVL.

The chain employs TRBV5-1 and TRBJ2-3, with D tentatively TRBD1 (5 bases). Germline V gene lookup returns CDR1 SGHRS and CDR2 YFSETQ. CDR3 length: 15 residues. V lost 0 bases and J 1 base, leaving 9 bases between the germline ends. CDR3 in DNA: TGCGCCAGCAGCTTGGGACAGTGGGGCACAGATACGCAGTATTTT. Protein: CASSLGQWGTDTQYF. The entire variable domain, with the rest obtained from reference TRBV5-1 and TRBJ2-3, is as follows: KAGVTQTPRYLIKTRGQQVTLSCSPISGHRSVSWYQQTPGQGLQFLFEYFSETQRNKGNFPGRFSGRQFSNSRSEMNVSTLELGDSALYLCASSLGQWGTDTQYFGPGTRLTVL.

A single count supports this clone. Here the CDR3 DNA reads TGTGCCAGCAGCTTACAGGGGGCAAATTCACCCCTCCACTTT. It translates to CASSLQGANSPLHF. The V call is TRBV5-6, the J call TRBJ1-6; 9 bases line up with TRBD1. With V trimmed by 2 bases and J by 7 bases, 1 base remained unmatched. The V gene's germline CDR1 is SGHDT and CDR2 YYEEEE. The CDR3 sequence is 14 residues long.

The J gene is TRBJ2-5, the V gene TRBV10-3, with 9 bases matching TRBD2. The V gene end was trimmed by 8 bases and the J gene end by 2 bases; junction bases not matched to a gene: 6. This CDR3 is built from 14 residues. Germline V gene data show CDR1 as ENHRY and CDR2 as SYGVKD. CDR3 in DNA: TGTGCCATCGCGGCGGGGGGGCAACAAGAGACCCAGTACTTC. Protein: CAIAAGGQQETQYF.

The rearrangement uses TRBV9 and TRBJ1-4; D unresolved. The germline gives CDR1 SGDLS, CDR2 YYNGEE. There are 15 residues in the CDR3. V lost 0 bases, J lost 8 bases, and 14 bases lay in between. In DNA, the CDR3 is TGTGCCAGCAGCGTAGGGGAGGCTGCGGGGGAAAAACTGTTTTTT. Protein sequence: CASSVGEAAGEKLFF.

In nucleotides, the CDR3 is TGTGCCAGCTCACCTCCGAATCAGGGGGACTACGAGCAGTACTTC. Translating it yields CASSPPNQGDYEQYF. The genes are TRBV18 and TRBJ2-7; 7 bases are shared with TRBD1. V gave up 3 bases and J gave up 3 bases; unmatched junction bases: 8. Germline V lookup: CDR1 KGHSH, CDR2 LQKENI. The CDR3 extends over 15 amino acids.

The chain carries TRBV30 and TRBJ2-2; 9 positions match TRBD2. V gave up 4 bases and J gave up 4 bases; unmatched junction bases: 10. Looked up from germline, CDR1 is GTSNPN and CDR2 is SVGIG (reference sequence). The CDR3 covers 16 residues. This chain's CDR3 is CAWTPLGLAFTGELFF. The CDR3 DNA follows: TGTGCCTGGACTCCCCTAGGACTAGCGTTCACCGGGGAGCTGTTTTTT.

The genes are TRBV5-1 and TRBJ2-7; D is perhaps TRBD1 (5 bases). Germline assignment: CDR1 SGHRS and CDR2 YFSETQ. This CDR3 spans 12 amino acids. Trimming removed 4 bases from V and 6 bases from J, with 11 bases in between. CDR3 nucleotide sequence: TGCGCCAGCAGCCTTAGAAGGGGCGAGCAGTACTTC. It yields the protein CASSLRRGEQYF. Complete variable domain (other parts from reference TRBV5-1 and TRBJ2-7): KAGVTQTPRYLIKTRGQQVTLSCSPISGHRSVSWYQQTPGQGLQFLFEYFSETQRNKGNFPGRFSGRQFSNSRSEMNVSTLELGDSALYLCASSLRRGEQYFGPGTRLTVT.

The chain joins TRBV15 to TRBJ1-3, with TRBD1 identical over 7 bases. The CDR3 is made up of 17 amino acids. Germline CDR1 LNHNV, CDR2 YYDKDF (reference sequence). V was clipped by 0 bases and J by 0 bases; unmatched bases: 5. In DNA, the CDR3 is TGTGCCACCAGCAGAGACCAGGGGGTGAGCTCTGGAAACACCATATATTTT. Encoded protein: CATSRDQGVSSGNTIYF.

This chain joins TRBV18 and TRBJ2-1; the match to TRBD2 covers 9 bases. CDR1 is KGHSH, CDR2 LQKENI, per germline. With 6 bases clipped from V and 7 bases from J, the junction kept 4 bases outside the gene matches. This CDR3 spans 13 amino acids. The CDR3 is CASSSGGKNEQFF. The CDR3 region has the DNA TGTGCCAGCTCCAGCGGGGGGAAGAATGAGCAGTTCTTC. Combining the CDR3 with reference TRBV18 and TRBJ2-1 gives the whole variable domain NAGVMQNPRHLVRRRGQEARLRCSPMKGHSHVYWYRQLPEEGLKFMVYLQKENIIDESGMPKERFSAEFPKEGPSILRIQQVVRGDSAAYFCASSSGGKNEQFFGPGTRLTVL.

This chain connects TRBV2 to TRBJ1-2; the D gene is possibly TRBD1 (6 bases). The V end was cut by 4 bases, the J end by 0 bases, with 12 bases between. CDR1 is SNHLY and CDR2 is FYNNEI in the germline V gene. The CDR3 runs 15 residues. CDR3 sequence (DNA): TGTGCCAGCAGTGGGTTACAGGGTACTAACTATGGCTACACCTTC. Its protein product is CASSGLQGTNYGYTF.

V gene TRBV13 combines with J gene TRBJ1-6, with TRBD1 identical over 8 bases. This CDR3 has 13 residues. Germline lookup yields CDR1 PRHDT and CDR2 FYEKMQ (reference sequence). Trimming took 6 bases from V and 10 from J; bases not matched to a gene: 5. CDR3 sequence: CASRSGTGSPLHF. DNA for the CDR3: TGTGCCAGCAGGTCCGGGACAGGCTCACCCCTCCACTTT.

In its sample, this clone was seen a few times. J is TRBJ1-1 and V is TRBV7-9, with 10 bases identical to TRBD1. Germline CDR1 SEHNR, CDR2 FQNEAQ (reference sequence). V lost 5 bases and J lost 7; bases outside the gene matches: 4. This CDR3 has 13 amino acids. CDR3 nucleotide sequence: TGTGCCAGCAGCCCGACAGGGGGCATTGAAGCTTTCTTT. Protein: CASSPTGGIEAFF.

This chain links TRBV5-4 with TRBJ2-4; possible D gene TRBD1, 5 bases. The germline V gene has CDR1 SGHNT and CDR2 YYREEE (reference sequence). The CDR3 has 14 amino acids. Trimming shortened V by 0 bases and J by 6 bases, and 10 bases separated the two germline ends. CDR3 sequence: CASSLEQGANIQYF. The CDR3 nucleotides are TGTGCCAGCAGCTTGGAGCAGGGTGCAAACATTCAGTACTTC.

The chain recombines TRBV5-4 with TRBJ1-2, with D unresolved. V lost 4 bases and J 4 bases, leaving 20 bases between the germline ends. This CDR3 has 16 residues. The germline V gene has CDR1 SGHNT and CDR2 YYREEE (reference sequence). The CDR3 DNA is TGTGCCAGCAGCCAAGAGGGCAGCAAGCTCTCCTATGGCTACACCTTC. Translated: CASSQEGSKLSYGYTF.

The chain carries TRBV7-9 and TRBJ2-7, with D maybe TRBD1 (5 bases). The CDR3 length is 13 residues. The ends were cut back, 5 bases at V and 1 base at J, with 9 bases in the middle. Germline V gene lookup returns CDR1 SEHNR and CDR2 FQNEAQ (reference sequence). CDR3 residues: CASSDRLSYEQYF. The DNA for the CDR3 is TGTGCCAGCAGCGACAGATTATCCTACGAGCAGTACTTC.

The genes are TRBV14 and TRBJ2-4; 9 bases map to TRBD2. The CDR3 loop spans 18 amino acids. The V gene's germline CDR1 is SGHDN and CDR2 FVKESK. V shed 1 base, J shed 0 bases, and the junction held 7 bases outside the gene matches. CDR3 nucleotide sequence: TGTGCCAGCAGCCAAGGGGGAGCGGGGGGACTAGCCAAAAACATTCAGTACTTC. Amino acid sequence: CASSQGGAGGLAKNIQYF. Combining the CDR3 with reference TRBV14 and TRBJ2-4 gives the whole variable domain EAGVTQFPSHSVIEKGQTVTLRCDPISGHDNLYWYRRVMGKEIKFLLHFVKESKQDESGMPNNRFLAERTGGTYSTLKVQPAELEDSGVYFCASSQGGAGGLAKNIQYFGAGTRLSVL.

The J gene is TRBJ2-3, the V gene TRBV27, with 7 nucleotides matching TRBD2. Per the germline V gene, CDR1 is MNHEY and CDR2 is SMNVEV (reference sequence). V trimming: 2 bases; J trimming: 2 bases; junction bases outside the gene matches: 10. The CDR3 covers 17 residues. The CDR3 spells CASSLRVGLAATDTQYF. CDR3 DNA: TGTGCCAGCAGTTTACGTGTGGGGCTAGCGGCCACAGATACGCAGTATTTT.

The chain couples TRBV19 to TRBJ1-1; D perhaps matches TRBD1 (5 bases). CDR1 and CDR2 (germline): LNHDA, SQIVND (reference sequence). CDR3 length equals 14 residues. The V end was cut by 3 bases, the J end by 5 bases, with 13 bases between. The CDR3 bases are TGTGCCAGTAGTATCGCGCCCACAGGTACTGAAGCTTTCTTT. It is translated as CASSIAPTGTEAFF.

The sample holds a few counts of this clone. The chain joins TRBV6-1 to TRBJ2-7; 9 nucleotides agree with TRBD1. V shed 5 bases and J 5 bases; nucleotides not matched to a gene: 7. CDR1 is MNHNS, CDR2 SASEGT, per germline. The CDR3 length is 14 residues. CDR3 region: CASSSTTGGHEQYF. In nucleotides, the CDR3 is TGTGCCAGCAGTTCTACGACAGGGGGGCACGAGCAGTACTTC.

This clone was observed once. This chain uses TRBV5-6 with TRBJ2-3, with 10 nucleotides matching TRBD1. CDR3 size: 11 residues. Germline loops: CDR1 SGHDT, CDR2 YYEEEE. With V trimmed by 2 bases and J by 13 bases, 1 base remained unmatched. CDR3 sequence: CASSLGTGEYF. As DNA, the CDR3 is TGTGCCAGCAGCTTAGGGACAGGGGAGTATTTT.

The rearrangement links TRBV10-2 to TRBJ2-1; D is possibly TRBD2 (5 bases). Germline V lookup: CDR1 WSHSY, CDR2 SAAADI. The CDR3 runs 16 residues. Trimming removed 6 bases from V and 2 bases from J, with 17 bases in between. This CDR3 is CASRVGIMSPYNEQFF. CDR3 in DNA: TGCGCCAGCAGGGTCGGGATAATGAGCCCCTACAATGAGCAGTTCTTC.

In its sample, this clone is large. The CDR3 here is CASSFRTGGGYTF. Written as DNA, the CDR3 is TGTGCCAGCAGCTTTAGGACAGGCGGCGGCTACACCTTC. The rearrangement joins TRBV5-8 to TRBJ1-2; 7 bases are shared with TRBD1. CDR3 length equals 13 residues. CDR1 is SGHTS and CDR2 is YDEGEE in the germline V gene. V was pared by 2 bases and J by 8 bases, with 6 bases of the junction left unmatched.

This chain connects TRBV9 to TRBJ2-5, with TRBD2 matching over 7 bases. The trim removed 0 bases at V and 1 base at J, leaving 6 bases unmatched. CDR1 SGDLS and CDR2 YYNGEE come from the germline V gene. CDR3 length: 16 residues. CDR3 sequence reads: CASSVAPSGSQETQYF. The DNA for the CDR3 is TGTGCCAGCAGCGTAGCGCCTAGCGGCTCCCAAGAGACCCAGTACTTC.

The CDR3 DNA is TGTGCCAGCAGCTCAGGGTCCGGGGCCAACGTCCTGACTTTC. Protein product: CASSSGSGANVLTF. The rearrangement links TRBV5-5 to TRBJ2-6; D is perhaps TRBD1 (5 bases). Germline-derived CDR1 and CDR2 are SGHKS and YYEKEE (reference sequence). The CDR3 covers 14 residues. The germline V and J ends were trimmed by 3 bases and 4 bases, with 8 bases remaining between them.